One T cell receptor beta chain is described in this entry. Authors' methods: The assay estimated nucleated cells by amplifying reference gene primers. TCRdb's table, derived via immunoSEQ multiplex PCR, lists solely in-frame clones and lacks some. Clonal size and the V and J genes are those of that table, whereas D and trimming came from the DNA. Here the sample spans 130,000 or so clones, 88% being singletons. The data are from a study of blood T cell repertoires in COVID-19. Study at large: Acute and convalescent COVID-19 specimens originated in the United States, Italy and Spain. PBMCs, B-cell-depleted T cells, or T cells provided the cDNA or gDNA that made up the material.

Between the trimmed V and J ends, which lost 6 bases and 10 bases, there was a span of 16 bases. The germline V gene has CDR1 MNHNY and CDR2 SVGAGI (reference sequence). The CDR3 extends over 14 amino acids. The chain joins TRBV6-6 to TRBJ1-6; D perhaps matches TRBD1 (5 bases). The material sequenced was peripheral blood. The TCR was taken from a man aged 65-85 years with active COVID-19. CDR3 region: CASRGGDPGSPLHF. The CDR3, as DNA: TGTGCCAGCAGGGGGGGAGACCCGGGCTCACCCCTCCACTTT.